The source of this T cell receptor (beta chain) is a study of response to subunit inactivated influenza vaccine. TCRdb processed the RT-PCR reads anew with MiXCR; each CDR3 protein has one entry. Of about 800,000 distinct CDR3 sequences detected, around 21% appear once; the ten largest clones hold roughly a tenth. This clonotype has a handful of counts. What it binds is not known. Whole-study findings and limits: Each seasonal flu vaccination may recruit only limited new T cells, authors suggested.

The CDR3 extends over 15 amino acids. J gave up 8 bases and V 6 bases, and 13 bases lay outside the gene matches. The sequence derives from a man aged 50-59 years who received an inactivated influenza vaccine. Here the sequenced sample was PBMCs from blood, taken less than 6 days after vaccination. This chain connects TRBV12-3 or TRBV12-4 to TRBJ2-4; 7 positions agree with TRBD2. For the CDR3, the DNA is TGTGCCAGCAGCGCCTTCGGACTAGTCTCAGACATTCAGTACTTC. It translates to CASSAFGLVSDIQYF.